Below, 10 T cell receptor beta chains from the same sample are listed, as sequenced in a study of identical twins. TCRdb processed the 5' RACE reads anew with MiXCR; each CDR3 protein has one entry. The profile shows under 450,000 distinct CDR3 sequences, roughly 18% of them singletons. Input material: naive T cells sorted from blood. The receptors come from a man between 50 and 59 years old in good health.

This chain uses TRBV6-2 or TRBV6-3 with TRBJ2-4; no reliable D call. This CDR3 comprises 11 residues. Germline V gene data show CDR1 as MNHEY and CDR2 as SVGEGT. V lost 5 bases and J 5 bases, leaving 4 bases between the germline ends. The CDR3 protein is CASSKQNIQYF. The CDR3 DNA reads as TGTGCCAGCAGTAAACAAAACATTCAGTACTTC.

This clonotype was observed a handful of times. The genes are TRBV5-5 and TRBJ2-2; 8 positions agree with TRBD1. The CDR3 totals 15 residues. J was trimmed by 6 bases and V by 2 bases; bases with no gene match: 6. CDR1 is SGHKS and CDR2 is YYEKEE in the germline V gene (reference sequence). CDR3 sequence reads: CASSFQGALPGELFF. The CDR3 coding sequence is TGTGCCAGCAGCTTTCAGGGGGCGCTTCCCGGGGAGCTGTTTTTT. The whole variable domain, remainder taken from reference TRBV5-5 and TRBJ2-2, is DAGVTQSPTHLIKTRGQQVTLRCSPISGHKSVSWYQQVLGQGPQFIFQYYEKEERGRGNFPDRFSARQFPNYSSELNVNALLLGDSALYLCASSFQGALPGELFFGEGSRLTVL.

This clonotype came up a few times. For the CDR3, the DNA is TGTGCCAGCAGCATGGACAGGTACCAAGAGACCCAGTACTTC. Translated, it gives CASSMDRYQETQYF. V is TRBV11-3 and J is TRBJ2-5; 7 bases fit TRBD1. V lost 5 bases to trimming and J lost 0 bases; unmatched junction nucleotides: 3. CDR1 is SGHNT, CDR2 YENEEA, per germline. This CDR3 region has 14 residues. Full variable domain (missing parts from reference TRBV11-3 and TRBJ2-5): EAGVVQSPRYKIIEKKQPVAFWCNPISGHNTLYWYLQNLGQGPELLIRYENEEAVDDSQLPKDRFSAERLKGVDSTLKIQPAELGDSAVYLCASSMDRYQETQYFGPGTRLLVL.

This clonotype was detected only a few times. This chain joins TRBV10-3 and TRBJ2-5; 7 nucleotides match TRBD1. The CDR3 contains 13 residues. Germline lookup yields CDR1 ENHRY and CDR2 SYGVKD. V was pared by 4 bases and J by 3 bases, with 2 bases of the junction left unmatched. CDR3 protein: CAISGGTEETQYF. The DNA of the CDR3 is TGTGCCATCAGTGGTGGGACAGAAGAGACCCAGTACTTC.

This clonotype showed up many times. The chain has TRBV5-1 and TRBJ2-1; D is perhaps TRBD2 (7 bases). Germline V gene data show CDR1 as SGHRS and CDR2 as YFSETQ. The ends were cut back, 0 bases at V and 2 bases at J, with 12 bases in the middle. The CDR3 runs to 16 residues. The CDR3 region is CASSLEGGGTYNEQFF. The CDR3 DNA sequence: TGCGCCAGCAGCTTGGAAGGCGGGGGCACCTACAATGAGCAGTTCTTC.

V usage is TRBV29-1 and J usage is TRBJ2-1, with a possible D match to TRBD1 (6 bases). V lost 7 bases and J 4 bases, leaving 17 bases between the germline ends. Germline CDR1 and CDR2: SQVTM and ANQGSEA. This CDR3 contains 14 residues. Here the CDR3 reads CSGATGWPYNEQFF. CDR3 nucleotides: TGCAGCGGTGCCACAGGGTGGCCTTACAATGAGCAGTTCTTC.

This clonotype was picked up a small number of times. The gene calls are TRBV5-1 and TRBJ2-5; the D gene is possibly TRBD1 (6 bases). Germline lookup yields CDR1 SGHRS and CDR2 YFSETQ. The CDR3 loop spans 15 amino acids. The V gene lost 4 bases and the J gene lost 4 bases, with 17 bases spanning the gap. For the CDR3, the DNA is TGCGCCAGCAGCACCATACAGGGTTCAATAGAGACCCAGTACTTC. This sequence encodes CASSTIQGSIETQYF. The variable domain in full, completed from reference TRBV5-1 and TRBJ2-5, reads KAGVTQTPRYLIKTRGQQVTLSCSPISGHRSVSWYQQTPGQGLQFLFEYFSETQRNKGNFPGRFSGRQFSNSRSEMNVSTLELGDSALYLCASSTIQGSIETQYFGPGTRLLVL.

The chain uses TRBV7-9 and TRBJ1-2, with 11 bases identical to TRBD1. V lost 4 bases, J lost 0 bases, and 4 bases stayed unmatched. Germline-derived CDR1 and CDR2 are SEHNR and FQNEAQ (reference sequence). The CDR3 extends over 16 amino acids. The DNA for the CDR3 is TGTGCCAGCAGCTCGGGACAGGGGGAAGCTAACTATGGCTACACCTTC. Translation: CASSSGQGEANYGYTF.

This clonotype appeared many times. This rearrangement joins TRBV5-1 to TRBJ2-7, with a tentative D call TRBD1 (5 bases). The CDR3 runs 15 residues. Germline values: CDR1 SGHRS, CDR2 YFSETQ. V lost 0 bases and J lost 6, with 16 bases in between. CDR3 sequence (DNA): TGCGCCAGCAGCTTGGGGGCAGGGTCTGCTGTCGAGCAGTACTTC. Translating gives CASSLGAGSAVEQYF.

This clonotype was observed a few times. The V call is TRBV10-3, the J call TRBJ2-1, with 7 nucleotides matching TRBD1. The CDR3 is 14 residues long. Germline lookup yields CDR1 ENHRY and CDR2 SYGVKD. With 7 bases clipped from V and 1 base from J, the junction kept 4 bases outside the gene matches. The DNA for the CDR3 is TGTGCCATCACTCAGACAGGGTCCTACAATGAGCAGTTCTTC. As protein: CAITQTGSYNEQFF.